Shown below are 26 T cell receptor beta chains from a single sample sequenced in a study of breast tumors, draining lymph nodes, adjacent tissues. Breast cancer patients provided tissue from their axillary draining lymph nodes. TCRdb independently ran MiXCR on the multiplex PCR reads; one entry per CDR3 protein. This sample carries about 100,000 distinct CDR3 sequences, 21% of them seen once, and the ten largest clones take roughly 1.2%. The sample comprised axillary lymph node tissue. The source of these receptors is a female donor with breast cancer. Some clones in this sample may be carry-over from other donors' samples.

This clonotype was recorded at least ten times. The V call is TRBV5-6, the J call TRBJ2-5, with D perhaps matching TRBD1 (5 bases). CDR3 size: 13 residues. V dropped 2 bases and J dropped 3 bases, with 8 bases sitting between them. CDR1 and CDR2 from the germline V gene are SGHDT and YYEEEE. DNA for the CDR3: TGTGCCAGCAGCTTAGTAGGGGAAGAGACCCAGTACTTC. Amino acid sequence: CASSLVGEETQYF.

In this sample, this clonotype turned up many times. The rearrangement uses TRBV7-8 and TRBJ2-1; 10 nucleotides line up with TRBD2. The CDR3 is 18 residues long. Per germline, CDR1 SGHVS and CDR2 FQNEAQ. The V and J ends lost 3 bases and 3 bases, in that order; junction bases with no gene match: 11. CDR3 DNA: TGTGCCAGCAGCTTTATTCCAGCGGGGGGGCCCCACTACAATGAGCAGTTCTTC. Protein sequence: CASSFIPAGGPHYNEQFF.

This clonotype was found many times. The chain has TRBV11-2 and TRBJ2-7, with TRBD2 matching 9 bases. The CDR3 spans 15 residues. Germline lookup yields CDR1 SGHAT and CDR2 FQNNGV. Trimming took 4 bases from V and 1 from J; bases not matched to a gene: 5. The CDR3 here is CASSSSGRTSYEQYF. CDR3 nucleotides: TGTGCCAGCAGCTCCAGCGGGAGGACATCCTACGAGCAGTACTTC.

A remark on this clonotype: A clone one base away is much larger, so this may be a read error. The V gene is TRBV30, the J gene TRBJ1-3; D is undetermined. The CDR3 covers 14 residues. Germline CDR1 and CDR2: GTSNPN and SVGIG (reference sequence). The CDR3 region is CAWSRTASGDTIYF. DNA of the CDR3: TGTGCCTGGAGTAGAACGGCCTCTGGAGACACCATATATTTT.

Ten or more counts support this clonotype. The V call is TRBV24-1, the J call TRBJ1-4; D gene ambiguous. The CDR3 has 14 residues. V lost 4 bases and J 5 bases, leaving 10 bases between the germline ends. From germline, CDR1 is KGHDR and CDR2 SFDVKD. The CDR3 region has the DNA TGTGCCACCAGTGAACACGGGCCGAATGAAAAACTGTTTTTT. It yields the protein CATSEHGPNEKLFF.

Comment on this clonotype: This may arise from a read error, as a much more abundant clone is one base away. This rearrangement joins TRBV7-3 to TRBJ2-1; D gene ambiguous. Trimming stripped 0 bases from V and 9 bases from J, with 15 bases between. CDR1 SGHTA and CDR2 FQGTGA come from the germline V gene. The CDR3 totals 15 residues. CDR3 residues: CASSLTSEQNSEQFF. The CDR3 DNA reads as TGTGCCAGCAGCTTAACGTCAGAACAGAACAGTGAGCAGTTCTTC.

CDR3 residues: CASSLELNTEAFF. Written as DNA, the CDR3 is TGTGCCAGCAGCTTAGAGCTGAACACTGAAGCTTTCTTT. This chain uses TRBV7-2 with TRBJ1-1; no clear D. The CDR3 totals 13 residues. CDR1 and CDR2 (germline): SGHTA, FQGNSA. Trimming pared 1 base from V and 0 bases from J, leaving 3 bases between.

This clonotype was seen at least ten times. The V and J genes are TRBV7-9 and TRBJ2-1; the D is unclear. The CDR3 consists of 15 residues. Per the germline V gene, CDR1 is SEHNR and CDR2 is FQNEAQ (reference sequence). Trimming took 5 bases from V and 8 from J, leaving 19 bases between them. In DNA form, the CDR3 reads TGTGCCAGCAGCAGTATTAGCAGGATCGTCTATGAGCAGTTCTTC. Translating it yields CASSSISRIVYEQFF.

V and J are TRBV28 and TRBJ2-3; D gene ambiguous. The CDR3 runs 15 residues. V was shortened by 2 bases and J by 0 bases, with 9 bases between the two germline ends. Germline CDR1 is MDHEN and CDR2 is SYDVKM. The CDR3: CASSLERISTDTQYF. The CDR3 DNA follows: TGTGCCAGCAGTTTAGAGCGAATAAGCACAGATACGCAGTATTTT.

This clonotype was observed many times. The J gene is TRBJ2-7, the V gene TRBV3-1, with TRBD1 identical over 9 bases. The germline V gene has CDR1 LGHDT and CDR2 YNNKEL (reference sequence). There are 16 residues in the CDR3. Losses at the gene ends were 1 base for V and 3 bases for J; bases not matched to a gene: 7. The CDR3 coding sequence is TGTGCCAGCAGCCAAGTTCCGGGACAGGGAGGCTACGAGCAGTACTTC. Translating gives CASSQVPGQGGYEQYF.

This clonotype was seen ten or more times. The V call is TRBV20-1, the J call TRBJ2-3; 11 positions match TRBD2. V gave up 1 base and J gave up 4 bases; unmatched junction bases: 19. There are 20 residues in the CDR3. CDR1 DFQATT and CDR2 SNEGSKA come from the germline V gene (reference sequence). CDR3 in amino acids: CSARVGVWVAGGPRADTQYF. CDR3 DNA sequence: TGCAGTGCTAGAGTGGGGGTGTGGGTAGCGGGAGGGCCACGAGCAGATACGCAGTATTTT.

This clonotype was counted many times. The rearrangement uses TRBV15 and TRBJ2-3, with a tentative D call TRBD1 (5 bases). This CDR3 spans 17 amino acids. Germline V gives CDR1 LNHNV, CDR2 YYDKDF (reference sequence). Deletions cut 1 base from V and 0 bases from J, with 14 bases between. The CDR3 region has the DNA TGTGCCACCAGCAGAGGTCGAAGGGGCACTAGCACAGATACGCAGTATTTT. Translating it yields CATSRGRRGTSTDTQYF.

The CDR3: CASSPEGSGELFF. CDR3 nucleotide sequence: TGTGCCAGCTCACCGGAGGGGTCCGGGGAGCTGTTTTTT. The J gene is TRBJ2-2, the V gene TRBV18; D is perhaps TRBD2 (6 bases). CDR1 and CDR2 from the germline V gene are KGHSH and LQKENI. This CDR3 is 13 amino acids long. V was pared by 3 bases and J by 6 bases, with 8 bases between.

The chain carries TRBV11-1 and TRBJ2-1, with 12 nucleotides matching TRBD2. The V gene end was trimmed by 6 bases and the J gene end by 0 bases; junction bases not matched to a gene: 12. The CDR3 has 19 residues. The V gene's germline CDR1 is SGHAT and CDR2 FQDESV (reference sequence). The CDR3 region has the DNA TGTGCCAGCAGGCGTCCGGGACTAGCGGGTGCTAGCTCCTACAATGAGCAGTTCTTC. Translating it yields CASRRPGLAGASSYNEQFF.

This clonotype has at least ten counts. The chain joins TRBV29-1 to TRBJ1-4; TRBD1 agrees at 7 bases. V was clipped by 4 bases and J by 2 bases; unmatched bases: 1. The CDR3 runs 13 residues. Germline CDR1 is SQVTM and CDR2 is ANQGSEA. CDR3 sequence: CSVAGQTNEKLFF. The CDR3, as DNA: TGCAGCGTTGCGGGACAGACTAATGAAAAACTGTTTTTT.

About this clonotype: An end of the junction does not agree with germline; a read error may underlie this. V usage is TRBV4-1 and J usage is TRBJ2-6; TRBD2 is a possible D gene (6 bases). There are 18 residues in the CDR3. The germline V gene has CDR1 MGHRA and CDR2 YSYEKL. The CDR3 sequence is CAGSPGRGGGSGANVLTF. The CDR3 DNA reads TGCGCCGGCAGCCCAGGAAGGGGTGGGGGGTCTGGGGCCAACGTCCTGACTTTC.

As to this clonotype: This may stem from a read error, because a much larger clone lies one nucleotide away. This chain joins TRBV5-1 and TRBJ2-3, with D perhaps TRBD2 (5 bases). Trimming shortened V by 1 base and J by 4 bases, and 10 bases separated the two germline ends. The CDR3 runs to 14 residues. Germline CDR1 and CDR2: SGHRS and YFSETQ. CDR3 DNA sequence: TGCGCCAGCAGCTTGACTAGTCGGGCAGATACGCAGTATTTT. Its protein is CASSLTSRADTQYF. Full variable domain (remainder filled in from reference TRBV5-1 and TRBJ2-3): KAGVTQTPRYLIKTRGQQVTLSCSPISGHRSVSWYQQTPGQGLQFLFEYFSETQRNKGNFPGRFSGRQFSNSRSEMNVSTLELGDSALYLCASSLTSRADTQYFGPGTRLTVL.

There are a few counts of this clonotype. The gene calls are TRBV2 and TRBJ2-4; no reliable D call. Trimming left V 3 bases short and J 4 bases short, with 7 bases between. The germline V gene has CDR1 SNHLY and CDR2 FYNNEI. CDR3 length: 13 amino acids. The CDR3 region has the DNA TGTGCCAGCAGTGAGGCGGAAAAAAACATTCAGTACTTC. Translation gives CASSEAEKNIQYF.

Comments on this clonotype: Being one base from a much bigger clone, this may be a read error. The V and J genes are TRBV18 and TRBJ1-2; D perhaps matches TRBD1 (6 bases). The CDR3 totals 12 residues. Germline CDR1 and CDR2: KGHSH and LQKENI. CDR3 in amino acids: CASSRRGGGYAF. The CDR3 DNA is TGTGCCAGCTCACGCAGGGGAGGCGGCTACGCCTTC.

The gene calls are TRBV5-8 and TRBJ1-1, with D possibly matching TRBD1 (6 bases). V shed 2 bases and J shed 0 bases, with 11 bases lying between them. The CDR3 is 15 amino acids. The germline gives CDR1 SGHTS, CDR2 YDEGEE. The CDR3 DNA reads TGTGCCAGCAGCTTAGTAGGGGGTATGAACACTGAAGCTTTCTTT. Translated, it gives CASSLVGGMNTEAFF.

This clonotype was recorded at least ten times. The rearrangement uses TRBV15 and TRBJ2-5; maybe TRBD2 (5 bases). This CDR3 comprises 15 residues. V shed 4 bases and J shed 0 bases, with 12 bases lying between them. Germline CDR1 and CDR2: LNHNV and YYDKDF (reference sequence). The CDR3 reads CATSKTPGNQETQYF. The CDR3, as DNA: TGTGCCACCAGCAAAACTCCCGGGAACCAAGAGACCCAGTACTTC.

This clonotype has ten or more counts. The chain has TRBV10-2 and TRBJ1-3; D is undetermined. Germline V gene data show CDR1 as WSHSY and CDR2 as SAAADI. CDR3 size: 15 residues. Trimming shortened V by 3 bases and J by 3 bases, and 12 bases separated the two germline ends. For the CDR3, the DNA is TGCGCCAGCAGTGAAGTCAGAGGGTTTGGAAACACCATATATTTT. As protein: CASSEVRGFGNTIYF.

This clonotype was seen repeatedly, ten times or more. The chain joins TRBV5-1 to TRBJ2-5; 8 bases are shared with TRBD2. CDR1 and CDR2 (germline): SGHRS, YFSETQ. Germline trimming cut 0 bases from V and 0 bases from J; bases unmatched to any gene: 19. CDR3 length equals 21 residues. In DNA, the CDR3 is TGCGCCAGCAGCTTGGCTCCGGTGAGCGGGAGCATGGATCAGTACCAAGAGACCCAGTACTTC. It specifies CASSLAPVSGSMDQYQETQYF. The variable domain in full, completed from reference TRBV5-1 and TRBJ2-5, reads KAGVTQTPRYLIKTRGQQVTLSCSPISGHRSVSWYQQTPGQGLQFLFEYFSETQRNKGNFPGRFSGRQFSNSRSEMNVSTLELGDSALYLCASSLAPVSGSMDQYQETQYFGPGTRLLVL.

In this sample, this clonotype turned up many times. The chain combines TRBV6-5 with TRBJ2-1; tentatively, D is TRBD1 (6 bases). This CDR3 comprises 13 residues. V was trimmed by 6 bases and J by 6 bases, leaving 12 bases between them. Germline values: CDR1 MNHEY, CDR2 SVGAGI. CDR3 bases: TGTGCCAGCAGGCGAGGACAGACCAATGAGCAGTTCTTC. It specifies CASRRGQTNEQFF.

This clonotype has a count of ten or more. The chain uses TRBV7-2 and TRBJ2-6; possible D gene TRBD1, 6 bases. From germline, CDR1 is SGHTA and CDR2 FQGNSA. This CDR3 spans 14 amino acids. Trimming took 5 bases from V and 3 from J, leaving 8 bases between them. The CDR3 loop reads CASSPGVGANVLTF. In nucleotides, the CDR3 is TGTGCCAGCAGCCCAGGGGTTGGGGCCAACGTCCTGACTTTC.

This clonotype was picked up many times. This sequence joins TRBV6-5 and TRBJ2-3, with D possibly being TRBD1 (5 bases). This CDR3 region has 12 residues. CDR1 is MNHEY, CDR2 SVGAGI, per germline. With 11 bases removed from V and 0 bases from J, the gap between germline ends came to 9 bases. CDR3 nucleotides: TGTGCCGTAGGGGATAGCACAGATACGCAGTATTTT. Translated, it gives CAVGDSTDTQYF.